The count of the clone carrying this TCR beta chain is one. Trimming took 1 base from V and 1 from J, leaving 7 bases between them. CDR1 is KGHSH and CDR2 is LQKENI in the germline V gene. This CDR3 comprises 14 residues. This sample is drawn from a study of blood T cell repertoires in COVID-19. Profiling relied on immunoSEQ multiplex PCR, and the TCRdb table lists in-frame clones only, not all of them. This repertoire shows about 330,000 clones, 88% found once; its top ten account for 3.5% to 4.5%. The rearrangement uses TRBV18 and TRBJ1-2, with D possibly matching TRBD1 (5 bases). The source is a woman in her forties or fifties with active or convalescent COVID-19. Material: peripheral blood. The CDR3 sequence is CASSPRGLNYGYTF. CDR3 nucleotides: TGTGCCAGCTCACCACGGGGCCTTAACTATGGCTACACCTTC.